This TCR beta chain was found in a study of T cells after yellow fever vaccination. Turning to the study itself: SMART-Seq v4 Ultra Low Input handled preparation of low-cell-number fractions.

Germline V gives CDR1 SGHRS, CDR2 YFSETQ. V shed 3 bases and J 2 bases; nucleotides not matched to a gene: 8. The CDR3 sequence is 16 residues long. This clonotype was observed many times. The target antigen is unknown. Study findings and constraints: A secondary response was less intense yet reached its peak sooner, at day 5 versus 15. Reappearance after the booster was seen for most primary-vaccination clones, at 96% CD4 and more than 80% CD8.

They built TCR cDNA with 5'RACE template switching, a step that put in a universal primer site and UMIs. From the 5' RACE reads, TCRdb called clonotypes with MiXCR, one entry per CDR3 protein. The sample records approximately 74,000 distinct CDR3 sequences, 5.5% to 7.5% being singletons. Sequences were derived from CD4+ T cells sorted from PBMCs, sampled roughly 14 days after the first yellow fever vaccination. The chain uses TRBV5-1 and TRBJ2-5; 9 nucleotides agree with TRBD2. The sequence was obtained from a man between 18 and 35 years old who received the YFV17D yellow fever vaccine. This CDR3 reads CASSSALTSGQETQYF. The CDR3 DNA follows: TGCGCCAGCAGCTCCGCATTAACTAGCGGGCAAGAGACCCAGTACTTC.